This T cell receptor (beta chain) was sequenced for a study of radiotherapy plus CTLA-4 blockade in lung cancer. TCRdb's copy holds only in-frame clones and misses some; the assay was immunoSEQ multiplex PCR. Found here are about 81,000 clones, more than 70% of them singletons; the top ten hold 11% to 15%. Germline V gives CDR1 SGHVS, CDR2 FQNEAQ. V shed 4 bases and J 5 bases; nucleotides not matched to a gene: 16. The CDR3 contains 17 residues. V and J are TRBV7-8 and TRBJ1-1, with 7 bases aligning to TRBD1. The sample consisted of peripheral blood, taken from a patient treated with radiotherapy plus ipilimumab. The source is a human donor with non-small cell lung cancer that progressed on radiotherapy plus ipilimumab. CDR3 coding DNA: TGTGCCAGCAGCTCAACCACAGGGGTCACCCAGATGACTGAAGCTTTCTTT. It translates to CASSSTTGVTQMTEAFF.